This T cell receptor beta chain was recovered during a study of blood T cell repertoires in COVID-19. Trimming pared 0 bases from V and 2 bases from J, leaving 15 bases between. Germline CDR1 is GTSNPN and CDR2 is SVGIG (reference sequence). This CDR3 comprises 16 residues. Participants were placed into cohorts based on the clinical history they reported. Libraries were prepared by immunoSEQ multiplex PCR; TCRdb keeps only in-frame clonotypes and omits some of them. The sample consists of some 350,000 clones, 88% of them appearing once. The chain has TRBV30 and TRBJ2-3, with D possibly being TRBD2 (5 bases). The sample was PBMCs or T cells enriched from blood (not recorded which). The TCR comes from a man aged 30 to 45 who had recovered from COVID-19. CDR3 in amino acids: CAWSVLGRGYTDTQYF. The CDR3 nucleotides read TGTGCCTGGAGTGTACTAGGACGGGGTTACACAGATACGCAGTATTTT.